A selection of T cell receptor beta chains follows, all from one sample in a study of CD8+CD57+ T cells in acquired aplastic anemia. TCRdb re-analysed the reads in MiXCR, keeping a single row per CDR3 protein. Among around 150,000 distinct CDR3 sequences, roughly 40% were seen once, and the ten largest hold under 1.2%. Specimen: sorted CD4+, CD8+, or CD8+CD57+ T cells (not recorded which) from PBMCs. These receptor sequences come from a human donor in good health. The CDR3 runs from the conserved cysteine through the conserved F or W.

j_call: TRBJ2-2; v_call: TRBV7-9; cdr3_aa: CASRPRARTEELFF
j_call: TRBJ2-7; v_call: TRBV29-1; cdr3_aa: CSVYTGSSYEQYF
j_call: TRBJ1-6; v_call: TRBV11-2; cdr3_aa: CASSLKLWVPSSPLHF
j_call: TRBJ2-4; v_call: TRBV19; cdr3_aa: CASSSQQLAKNIQYF
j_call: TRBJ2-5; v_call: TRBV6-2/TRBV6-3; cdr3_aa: CASSRGQGRETQYF
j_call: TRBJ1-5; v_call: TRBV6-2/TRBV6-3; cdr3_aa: CASSYGTGFSQPQHF
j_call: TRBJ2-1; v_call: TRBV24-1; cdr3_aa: CATSDHGTSGYNEQFF
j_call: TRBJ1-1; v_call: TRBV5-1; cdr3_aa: CASSLEASVAGSEAFF
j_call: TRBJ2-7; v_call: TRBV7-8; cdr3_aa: CASSSNRDYEQYF
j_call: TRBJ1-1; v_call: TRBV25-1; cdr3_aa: CASSEYTEAFF
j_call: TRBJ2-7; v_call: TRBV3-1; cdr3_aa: CASSQRNEQYF
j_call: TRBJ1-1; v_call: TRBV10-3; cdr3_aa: CAIRQKMNTEAFF
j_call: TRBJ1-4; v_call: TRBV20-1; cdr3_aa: CSARGRADEKLFF
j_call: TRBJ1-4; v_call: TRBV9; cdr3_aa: CASSVEVNEKLFF
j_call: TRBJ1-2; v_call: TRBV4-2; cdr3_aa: CASSQGQGGYGYTF
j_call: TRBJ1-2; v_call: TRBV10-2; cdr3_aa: CASSESIGLNYGYTF
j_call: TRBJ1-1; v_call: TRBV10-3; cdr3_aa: CAISYAGTSNTEAFF
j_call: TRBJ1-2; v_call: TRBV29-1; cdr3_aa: CSVVGRNYGYTF
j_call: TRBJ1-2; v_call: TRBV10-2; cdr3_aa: CASSDKVRGDYGYTF
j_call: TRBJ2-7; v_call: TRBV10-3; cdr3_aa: CAIAAVSGSYEQYF
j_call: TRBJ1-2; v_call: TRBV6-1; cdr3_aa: CASSDVPLYGYTF
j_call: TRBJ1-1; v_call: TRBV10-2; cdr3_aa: CASSESYTEAFF
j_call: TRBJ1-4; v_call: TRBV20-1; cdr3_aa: CSARPSGGKNEKLFF
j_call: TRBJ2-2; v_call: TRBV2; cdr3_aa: CASRGTSANTGELFF
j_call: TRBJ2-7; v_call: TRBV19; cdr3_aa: CASSPWGGAYEQYF
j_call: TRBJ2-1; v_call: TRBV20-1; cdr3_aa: CSAQDISSYNEQFF
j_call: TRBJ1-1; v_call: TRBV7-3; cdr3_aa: CASSLTRQLNTEAFF
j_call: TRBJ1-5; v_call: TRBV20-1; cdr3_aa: CSARVDGSNQPQHF
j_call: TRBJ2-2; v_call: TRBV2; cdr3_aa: CASTTDRISTGELFF
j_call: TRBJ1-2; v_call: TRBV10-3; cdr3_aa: CAISSPHGLTGYTF
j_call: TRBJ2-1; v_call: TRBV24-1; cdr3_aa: CATSDLGLAGVDEQFF
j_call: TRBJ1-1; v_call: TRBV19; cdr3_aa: CVTGQGLGNTEAFF
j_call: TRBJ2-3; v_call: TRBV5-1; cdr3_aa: CASSSGPRQGTDTQYF
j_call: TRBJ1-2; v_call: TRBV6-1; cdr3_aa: CASSPSGGSNYGYTF
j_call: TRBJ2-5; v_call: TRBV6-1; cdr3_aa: CASRRTGQLGETQYF
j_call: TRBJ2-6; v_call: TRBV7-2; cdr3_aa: CASSLLGAWANVLTF
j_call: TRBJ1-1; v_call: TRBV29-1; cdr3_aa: CSVDPIGTNTEAFF
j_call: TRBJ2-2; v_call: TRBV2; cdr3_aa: CASSEAASNTGELFF
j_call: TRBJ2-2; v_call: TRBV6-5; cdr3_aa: CASSYRKTGPGELFF
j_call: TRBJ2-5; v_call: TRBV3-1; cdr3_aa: CASSQTGGQETQYF
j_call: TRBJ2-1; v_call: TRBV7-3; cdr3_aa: CASSLEVTGGNEQFF
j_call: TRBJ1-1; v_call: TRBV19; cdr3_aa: CASSIERGRYTEAFF
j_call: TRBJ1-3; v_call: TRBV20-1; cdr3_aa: CSAGIGGAGNTIYF
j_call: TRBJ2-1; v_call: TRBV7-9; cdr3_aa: CASSTSVTYNEQFF
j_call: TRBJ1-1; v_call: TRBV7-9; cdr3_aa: CATRGRAEAFF